Below are 14 T cell receptor beta chains sequenced from a single sample in a study of CD8 T cells in ankylosing spondylitis. TCRdb itself ran the 5' RACE reads through MiXCR, one entry per CDR3 protein. The repertoire consists of around 30,000 distinct CDR3 sequences, with about 6.8% occurring once and the leading ten covering about 10%. Sequenced: blood, either unsorted or a sorted T cell fraction (not recorded which). All receptors derive from a male donor with ankylosing spondylitis or in good health (not recorded which).

The sample holds many counts of this clonotype. This rearrangement joins TRBV5-6 to TRBJ2-3; perhaps TRBD2 as D (5 bases). Germline values: CDR1 SGHDT, CDR2 YYEEEE. The CDR3 spans 15 residues. V was pared by 5 bases and J by 0 bases, with 13 bases between. The CDR3 sequence is CASSPTTGSTDTQYF. For the CDR3, the DNA is TGTGCCAGCAGTCCCACCACGGGGAGCACAGATACGCAGTATTTT.

In its sample, this clonotype was seen many times. This rearrangement joins TRBV12-3 or TRBV12-4 to TRBJ2-7, with D perhaps matching TRBD1 or TRBD2 (5 bases each). V lost 3 bases, J lost 3 bases, and 6 bases lay in between. This CDR3 contains 12 residues. Here the CDR3 reads CASSFGGYEQYF. The CDR3 DNA is TGTGCCAGCAGTTTTGGGGGCTACGAGCAGTACTTC.

In this sample, this clonotype turned up many times. J is TRBJ2-1 and V is TRBV20-1; 13 nucleotides align to TRBD2. The CDR3 contains 15 residues. Germline values: CDR1 DFQATT, CDR2 SNEGSKA (reference sequence). Germline trimming cut 7 bases from V and 3 bases from J; bases unmatched to any gene: 6. The CDR3 loop is CSVGRLAGGYNEQFF. The CDR3 region has the DNA TGCAGTGTCGGAAGACTAGCGGGGGGCTACAATGAGCAGTTCTTC.

V gene TRBV9 combines with J gene TRBJ2-3; 9 bases fit TRBD2. CDR1 and CDR2 (germline): SGDLS, YYNGEE. The CDR3 covers 19 residues. V dropped 0 bases and J dropped 3; count of bases not matched to a gene: 14. CDR3 loop: CASSVGGRVAGEVTDTQYF. Here the CDR3 DNA reads TGTGCCAGCAGCGTAGGAGGTCGGGTAGCGGGAGAGGTTACAGATACGCAGTATTTT.

This clonotype was seen at least ten times. The rearrangement links TRBV21-1 to TRBJ2-5; the table gives TRBD1 as D, unverified against the DNA. TRBV21-1 is reported as a pseudogene. This CDR3 region has 14 residues. CDR3 amino acids: CASSRDRGQETQYF. For the CDR3, the DNA is TGTGCCAGCAGCAGGGACAGGGGGCAAGAGACCCAGTACTTC.

This clonotype was observed many times. The chain links TRBV24-1 to TRBJ2-1; TRBD2 matches at 10 bases. CDR3 length: 15 amino acids. Germline V CDR1 and CDR2: KGHDR, SFDVKD. V lost 3 bases and J lost 12; bases outside the gene matches: 10. CDR3 coding DNA: TGTGCCACCAGTGATCCCCGCGGCCCTAGCGGGGGGCAGTTCTTC. Protein sequence: CATSDPRGPSGGQFF.

In its sample, this clonotype is large. V gene TRBV29-1 combines with J gene TRBJ2-2; 11 bases fit TRBD2. Germline trimming cut 7 bases from V and 4 bases from J; bases unmatched to any gene: 8. The CDR3 contains 15 residues. Germline assignment: CDR1 SQVTM and CDR2 ANQGSEA. CDR3 nucleotides: TGCAGCGCCCGACTCGGACTAGCGGGCACCGGGGAGCTGTTTTTT. Translating gives CSARLGLAGTGELFF.

This clonotype has ten or more counts. The gene calls are TRBV2 and TRBJ2-1, with TRBD1 identical over 8 bases. Germline V gene lookup returns CDR1 SNHLY and CDR2 FYNNEI. This CDR3 is built from 13 residues. Trimming at V came to 4 bases and at J to 7 bases, leaving 3 bases not matched to a gene. The CDR3 coding sequence is TGTGCCAGCAGTGGGCAGGGGGCGAATGAGCAGTTCTTC. Translated, it gives CASSGQGANEQFF. Full variable domain (rest looked up from reference TRBV2 and TRBJ2-1): EPEVTQTPSHQVTQMGQEVILRCVPISNHLYFYWYRQILGQKVEFLVSFYNNEISEKSEIFDDQFSVERPDGSNFTLKIRSTKLEDSAMYFCASSGQGANEQFFGPGTRLTVL.

This clonotype was seen ten or more times. The chain links TRBV5-1 to TRBJ2-2; TRBD1 or TRBD2 may be the D gene (6 bases each). Per the germline V gene, CDR1 is SGHRS and CDR2 is YFSETQ. Between the trimmed V and J ends, which lost 3 bases and 6 bases, there was a span of 12 bases. CDR3 size: 14 residues. CDR3 loop: CASSYRDSSGELFF. CDR3 sequence (DNA): TGCGCCAGCAGCTACAGGGACTCGTCCGGGGAGCTGTTTTTT.

This clonotype was counted many times. V and J are TRBV29-1 and TRBJ2-1; 10 bases line up with TRBD2. The V and J ends lost 4 bases and 5 bases, in that order; junction bases with no gene match: 2. Germline V gives CDR1 SQVTM, CDR2 ANQGSEA. CDR3 length: 13 residues. The CDR3 here is CSVALAGHNEQFF. CDR3 coding DNA: TGCAGCGTTGCACTAGCGGGACACAATGAGCAGTTCTTC.

This clonotype occurred many times. The rearrangement uses TRBV5-4 and TRBJ2-1; 10 positions match TRBD2. This CDR3 has 14 amino acids. The V segment lost 7 bases and the J segment 6 bases; nucleotides outside the gene matches: 7. Per germline, CDR1 SGHNT and CDR2 YYREEE (reference sequence). CDR3 region: CASSTGTSVNEQFF. Written as DNA, the CDR3 is TGTGCCAGCTCGACCGGGACTAGCGTCAATGAGCAGTTCTTC.

This clonotype was counted at least ten times. This sequence joins TRBV20-1 and TRBJ2-7; 8 positions agree with TRBD2. CDR1 and CDR2 from the germline V gene are DFQATT and SNEGSKA (reference sequence). The CDR3 length is 14 residues. Losses at the gene ends were 0 bases for V and 5 bases for J; bases not matched to a gene: 6. The CDR3 loop reads CSARDLGRAHEQYF. As DNA, the CDR3 is TGCAGTGCTAGAGATCTCGGGAGGGCCCACGAGCAGTACTTC.

At least ten counts were recorded for this clonotype. The chain has TRBV14 and TRBJ2-6; D is unclear. Germline V gene data show CDR1 as SGHDN and CDR2 as FVKESK. This CDR3 spans 14 amino acids. Trimming cost V 4 bases and J 1 base, with 5 bases left between them. This CDR3 is CASSLLSGANVLTF. The CDR3 DNA reads TGTGCCAGCAGCCTTCTATCTGGGGCCAACGTCCTGACTTTC.

This clonotype came up a few times. The genes are TRBV11-2 and TRBJ1-1; tentatively, D is TRBD1 (6 bases). Germline V gene lookup returns CDR1 SGHAT and CDR2 FQNNGV. The ends were cut back, 1 base at V and 6 bases at J, with 12 bases in the middle. The CDR3 runs to 14 residues. CDR3 region: CASSLGHDRPEAFF. Here the CDR3 DNA reads TGTGCCAGCAGCTTAGGGCACGACAGGCCTGAAGCTTTCTTT.